These 30 T cell receptor beta chains came from one sample sequenced in a study of blood T cell repertoires in COVID-19 (TCRdb year 2020). Receptor amplification or capture employed the immunoSEQ multiplex PCR assay. What TCRdb holds here is the immuneACCESS table cut down to in-frame rearrangements. Part of the clones is not present; checked against another copy, under half of the missing clones reflect an unresolved V gene, and the others are unexplained. The sample data list a few hundred thousand clones, and approximately 89% of these were observed just once. Approximately 9.8% of the sample is in the top ten clones. Specimen: PBMCs or T cells enriched from blood (not recorded which). All receptors derive from a woman aged 40 to 55 who had recovered from COVID-19.

The gene calls are TRBV7-2 and TRBJ1-2; D is undetermined. The CDR3 has 13 residues. CDR1 and CDR2 (germline): SGHTA, FQGNSA. Trimming removed 2 bases at V and 2 bases at J, with 6 bases between. The CDR3 spells CASSLTQNYGYTF. CDR3 DNA: TGTGCCAGCAGCTTAACACAGAACTATGGCTACACCTTC.

This clone was observed a single time. V gene TRBV5-1 combines with J gene TRBJ2-1, with TRBD2 matching over 9 bases. V was pared by 0 bases and J by 7 bases, with 5 bases of the junction left unmatched. Germline CDR1 and CDR2: SGHRS and YFSETQ. The CDR3 is 15 amino acids. Here the CDR3 reads CASSLALAGLNEQFF. Written as DNA, the CDR3 is TGCGCCAGCAGCTTGGCCCTAGCGGGACTTAATGAGCAGTTCTTC.

This chain uses TRBV2 with TRBJ2-7; D might be TRBD2 (5 bases). The V gene lost 5 bases and the J gene lost 6 bases, with 8 bases spanning the gap. The CDR3 totals 11 residues. The germline V gene encodes CDR1 SNHLY and CDR2 FYNNEI. CDR3 in amino acids: CASSTRIEQYF. The DNA of the CDR3 is TGTGCCAGCAGTACTAGGATCGAGCAGTACTTC. Looking up the rest from reference TRBV2 and TRBJ2-7 gives the full variable domain: EPEVTQTPSHQVTQMGQEVILRCVPISNHLYFYWYRQILGQKVEFLVSFYNNEISEKSEIFDDQFSVERPDGSNFTLKIRSTKLEDSAMYFCASSTRIEQYFGPGTRLTVT.

This clone was counted a single time. This sequence joins TRBV6-5 and TRBJ1-1, with D perhaps TRBD1 (5 bases). Germline V gene sequence: CDR1 MNHEY, CDR2 SVGAGI. V was cut by 4 bases and J by 2 bases, with 11 bases left in between. CDR3 length: 14 amino acids. The CDR3 DNA reads as TGTGCCAGCAGTTCCTTTCAGGGAAACACTGAAGCTTTCTTT. Residues: CASSSFQGNTEAFF.

The chain couples TRBV7-8 to TRBJ1-5; D is possibly TRBD1 (6 bases). The ends were cut back, 5 bases at V and 7 bases at J, with 15 bases in the middle. The CDR3 spans 14 residues. The germline V gene has CDR1 SGHVS and CDR2 FQNEAQ. This CDR3 reads CASSPDRFGQPQHF. The CDR3 DNA follows: TGTGCCAGCAGCCCCGACAGGTTTGGCCAGCCCCAGCATTTT.

This clone was observed a handful of times. The chain has TRBV7-3 and TRBJ1-5, with D perhaps matching TRBD1 (5 bases). V lost 1 base, J lost 7 bases, and 11 bases lay in between. From germline, CDR1 is SGHTA and CDR2 FQGTGA. This CDR3 region has 14 residues. The CDR3 reads CASSLKGELQPQHF. The CDR3, as DNA: TGTGCCAGCAGCTTAAAAGGGGAATTGCAGCCCCAGCATTTT. The variable domain in full, completed from reference TRBV7-3 and TRBJ1-5, reads GAGVSQTPSNKVTEKGKYVELRCDPISGHTALYWYRQSLGQGPEFLIYFQGTGAADDSGLPNDRFFAVRPEGSVSTLKIQRTERGDSAVYLCASSLKGELQPQHFGDGTRLSIL.

V usage is TRBV2 and J usage is TRBJ2-3, with a weak D call TRBD2 (5 bases). Germline CDR1 reads SNHLY; CDR2 reads FYNNEI. The CDR3 spans 15 residues. V was trimmed by 0 bases and J by 1 base, leaving 8 bases between them. CDR3 sequence reads: CASSEAPRGTDTQYF. CDR3 coding DNA: TGTGCCAGCAGTGAAGCGCCGAGGGGCACAGATACGCAGTATTTT.

This chain connects TRBV28 to TRBJ2-1, with 11 bases fitting TRBD2. V was pared by 7 bases and J by 1 base, with 6 bases of the junction left unmatched. CDR3 length equals 16 residues. CDR1 is MDHEN and CDR2 is SYDVKM in the germline V gene. The CDR3 DNA follows: TGTGCCAGCACTTATAGCGGGGGGGCGTCCTACAATGAGCAGTTCTTC. It encodes CASTYSGGASYNEQFF.

The chain couples TRBV27 to TRBJ1-1; 7 bases are shared with TRBD1. The germline V gene has CDR1 MNHEY and CDR2 SMNVEV (reference sequence). CDR3 length equals 15 residues. V lost 7 bases and J lost 0; bases outside the gene matches: 8. The CDR3 DNA reads TGTGCCAGCAATCAGGGGGGATTCATGAACACTGAAGCTTTCTTT. The encoded protein is CASNQGGFMNTEAFF.

The J gene is TRBJ2-3, the V gene TRBV29-1; D is perhaps TRBD1 (5 bases). This CDR3 has 13 amino acids. Germline V gives CDR1 SQVTM, CDR2 ANQGSEA. V was shortened by 4 bases and J by 2 bases, with 10 bases between the two germline ends. This CDR3 is CSVAYRNTDTQYF. The CDR3, as DNA: TGCAGCGTTGCTTACAGGAACACAGATACGCAGTATTTT.

This clone was counted only a few times. The gene calls are TRBV6-2 or TRBV6-3 and TRBJ2-3; tentative D call: TRBD2 (6 bases). This CDR3 has 15 residues. V was shortened by 2 bases and J by 2 bases, with 11 bases between the two germline ends. Germline V gene lookup returns CDR1 MNHEY and CDR2 SVGEGT. The CDR3 is CASSYIRRDTDTQYF. The CDR3 coding sequence is TGTGCCAGCAGTTACATCAGGCGGGACACAGATACGCAGTATTTT.

The chain couples TRBV5-1 to TRBJ2-5, with 7 nucleotides matching TRBD1. The CDR3 extends over 16 amino acids. Per the germline V gene, CDR1 is SGHRS and CDR2 is YFSETQ. Trimming took 0 bases from V and 5 from J; bases not matched to a gene: 10. CDR3 in DNA: TGCGCCAGCAGCTTGGGGATCCGACAGGGAGCGGAGACCCAGTACTTC. This translates into CASSLGIRQGAETQYF.

The chain carries TRBV5-4 and TRBJ2-3; TRBD1 matches at 8 bases. Per the germline V gene, CDR1 is SGHNT and CDR2 is YYREEE (reference sequence). CDR3 length: 14 amino acids. V dropped 4 bases and J dropped 6; count of bases not matched to a gene: 7. The CDR3 nucleotides read TGTGCCAGCAGCCCCGGACAGGGATGGGATACGCAGTATTTT. Amino acids: CASSPGQGWDTQYF.

V is TRBV4-2 and J is TRBJ2-5, with 8 bases that match TRBD2. The V segment lost 1 base and the J segment 3 bases; nucleotides outside the gene matches: 4. This CDR3 has 15 amino acids. Germline CDR1 LGHNA, CDR2 YNFKEQ. The CDR3 protein is CASSQGDGREETQYF. Written as DNA, the CDR3 is TGTGCCAGCAGCCAAGGGGACGGGAGGGAAGAGACCCAGTACTTC.

V is TRBV5-1 and J is TRBJ2-3, with 13 bases matching TRBD2. V trimming: 4 bases; J trimming: 2 bases; junction bases outside the gene matches: 7. This CDR3 has 17 amino acids. Looked up from germline, CDR1 is SGHRS and CDR2 is YFSETQ. The DNA of the CDR3 is TGCGCCAGCAGCGCCCGGGGGACTAGCGGGACCACAGATACGCAGTATTTT. This codes for CASSARGTSGTTDTQYF.

The chain links TRBV3-1 (or the pseudogene TRBV3-2) to TRBJ1-4; D is uncertain. The CDR3 extends over 13 amino acids. Trimming removed 3 bases at V and 4 bases at J, with 6 bases between. The germline gives CDR1 LGHDT, CDR2 YNNKEL (reference sequence). The CDR3 bases are TGTGCCAGCAGCCAGATAGTTAATGAAAAACTGTTTTTT. Translating gives CASSQIVNEKLFF.

The V gene is TRBV5-5, the J gene TRBJ1-2; TRBD1 agrees at 10 bases. CDR1 and CDR2 (germline): SGHKS, YYEKEE (reference sequence). Trimming cost V 2 bases and J 2 bases; bases outside gene matches: 6. The CDR3 runs 16 residues. The CDR3 nucleotides read TGTGCCAGCAGCTTCAGGACAGGGGGTCCCAACTATGGCTACACCTTC. Its protein product is CASSFRTGGPNYGYTF.

V usage is TRBV7-9 and J usage is TRBJ2-3; D possibly corresponds to TRBD2 (6 bases). This CDR3 has 17 residues. Germline V gives CDR1 SEHNR, CDR2 FQNEAQ (reference sequence). Trimming stripped 5 bases from V and 3 bases from J, with 21 bases between. The CDR3 DNA follows: TGTGCCAGCAGCGAACTAGTGGGGGGACCTCCTACAGATACGCAGTATTTT. It is translated as CASSELVGGPPTDTQYF.

This clone was recorded only once. V is TRBV28 and J is TRBJ1-2; tentatively, D is TRBD1 (6 bases). V gave up 5 bases and J gave up 8 bases, with 12 bases separating them. This CDR3 contains 12 residues. Per the germline V gene, CDR1 is MDHEN and CDR2 is SYDVKM. The DNA of the CDR3 is TGTGCCAGCAGTGGTAGGGGGGGAGGCTACACCTTC. Its translation: CASSGRGGGYTF.

This chain links TRBV19 with TRBJ1-1; 7 bases line up with TRBD1. Germline loops: CDR1 LNHDA, CDR2 SQIVND (reference sequence). V lost 5 bases and J lost 0; bases outside the gene matches: 6. The CDR3 is 15 residues long. For the CDR3, the DNA is TGTGCCAGTAGTCCTCCGACAGGGATGAACACTGAAGCTTTCTTT. Protein sequence: CASSPPTGMNTEAFF.

The genes are TRBV15 and TRBJ2-3; 9 nucleotides line up with TRBD1. The CDR3 is 16 amino acids. V lost 8 bases and J lost 4; bases outside the gene matches: 13. Germline lookup yields CDR1 LNHNV and CDR2 YYDKDF (reference sequence). The CDR3, as DNA: TGTGCCACCTACAAAGGGACAGGGAAGGATCCAGATACGCAGTATTTT. It yields the protein CATYKGTGKDPDTQYF.

The chain carries TRBV27 and TRBJ1-2; 8 bases match TRBD1. The junction had 8 bases not matched to a gene; V was cut back by 3 bases and J by 8 bases. CDR3 length equals 14 residues. Germline loops: CDR1 MNHEY, CDR2 SMNVEV (reference sequence). Written as DNA, the CDR3 is TGTGCCAGCAGTTTGGTGCAGGGGGCGATCGGCTACACCTTC. It is translated as CASSLVQGAIGYTF.

This rearrangement joins TRBV2 to TRBJ2-2; D is perhaps TRBD1 (6 bases). The CDR3 sequence is 15 residues long. Trimming left V 7 bases short and J 6 bases short, with 18 bases between. Germline assignment: CDR1 SNHLY and CDR2 FYNNEI. The CDR3 coding sequence is TGTGCCAGCAAGCTACAGGGCCTGTATTCCGGGGAGCTGTTTTTT. As protein: CASKLQGLYSGELFF.

V and J are TRBV27 and TRBJ1-5; 9 positions match TRBD1. The CDR3 sequence is 15 residues long. CDR1 is MNHEY, CDR2 SMNVEV, per germline (reference sequence). Trimming removed 6 bases from V and 1 base from J; junction bases left unmatched: 4. CDR3 bases: TGTGCCAGCAGAGACAGGGGGGCCAGCAATCAGCCCCAGCATTTT. Translating gives CASRDRGASNQPQHF.

The chain is built from TRBV5-1 and TRBJ2-7; a weak D match, TRBD2 (5 bases). V shed 0 bases and J shed 4 bases, with 14 bases lying between them. The CDR3 is made up of 15 amino acids. The germline V gene has CDR1 SGHRS and CDR2 YFSETQ. The CDR3 loop is CASSLDSPEGYEQYF. The CDR3 DNA is TGCGCCAGCAGCTTGGATAGCCCTGAGGGATACGAGCAGTACTTC. The full variable domain, its missing parts supplied by reference TRBV5-1 and TRBJ2-7, is KAGVTQTPRYLIKTRGQQVTLSCSPISGHRSVSWYQQTPGQGLQFLFEYFSETQRNKGNFPGRFSGRQFSNSRSEMNVSTLELGDSALYLCASSLDSPEGYEQYFGPGTRLTVT.

The gene calls are TRBV7-2 and TRBJ1-2; unclear D gene. Germline CDR1 and CDR2: SGHTA and FQGNSA. The CDR3 consists of 11 residues. Deletions cut 3 bases from V and 7 bases from J, with 6 bases between. CDR3 bases: TGTGCCAGCAGCTTGACGGGTGGCTACACCTTC. Amino acids: CASSLTGGYTF.

The V and J genes are TRBV5-6 and TRBJ2-7, with TRBD1 as a possible D gene (6 bases). With 4 bases removed from V and 3 bases from J, the gap between germline ends came to 17 bases. This CDR3 comprises 15 residues. The germline V gene has CDR1 SGHDT and CDR2 YYEEEE. The CDR3 loop reads CASSPHRDIGYEQYF. CDR3 bases: TGTGCCAGCAGCCCACACCGGGACATAGGCTACGAGCAGTACTTC.

The CDR3 protein is CASSSIPTGTYNEQFF. The CDR3 DNA reads TGTGCCAGCAGCAGCATCCCTACAGGGACCTACAATGAGCAGTTCTTC. The chain employs TRBV7-9 and TRBJ2-1; a weak D match, TRBD1 (6 bases). The CDR3 has 16 amino acids. Per the germline V gene, CDR1 is SEHNR and CDR2 is FQNEAQ (reference sequence). V was cut by 5 bases and J by 2 bases, with 16 bases left in between.

The chain recombines TRBV7-9 with TRBJ2-2; 8 bases agree with TRBD2. Germline V lookup: CDR1 SEHNR, CDR2 FQNEAQ (reference sequence). This CDR3 region has 16 residues. Trimming at V came to 3 bases and at J to 7 bases, leaving 10 bases not matched to a gene. CDR3 bases: TGTGCCAGCAGCTTCGGCCCGGGAGGGGAGCACGGGGAGCTGTTTTTT. Its protein product is CASSFGPGGEHGELFF.

CDR3 in DNA: TGCGCCAGCAGAATCAGGACAGACCAAGAGACCCAGTACTTC. It is translated as CASRIRTDQETQYF. This chain joins TRBV5-1 and TRBJ2-5, with D possibly matching TRBD1 (6 bases). The V end was cut by 5 bases, the J end by 0 bases, with 11 bases between. The V gene's germline CDR1 is SGHRS and CDR2 YFSETQ. The CDR3 has 14 amino acids.